Shown below are 3 T cell receptor beta chains from a single sample sequenced in a study of beta chain features in type 1 diabetes. No antigen is known for these receptors. Study conclusions and caveats: Significant though moderate, a shortening of TCRB CDR3s appeared in all four CD4+ subsets of Type 1 diabetes patients.

The entirety of the isolated RNA underwent reverse transcription, so expressed TCRB transcripts were sequenced. Libraries were prepared by immunoSEQ multiplex PCR; TCRdb keeps only in-frame clonotypes and omits some of them. The sample shows hundreds of thousands of clones, over 14% of them seen only once. The sequencing sample was made of naive CD4+ T cells from blood. These receptor sequences come from a man between 18 and 29 years old with type 1 diabetes.

This chain uses TRBV7-2 with TRBJ1-4; the match to TRBD1 covers 8 bases. This CDR3 region has 14 residues. CDR1 SGHTA and CDR2 FQGNSA come from the germline V gene. J gave up 5 bases and V 7 bases, and 6 bases lay outside the gene matches. The CDR3 nucleotides are TGTGCCAGCAACCAGGGGGCGTGGAATGAAAAACTGTTTTTT. It encodes CASNQGAWNEKLFF.

This clone was observed a few times. The chain joins TRBV7-2 to TRBJ1-2; 8 bases line up with TRBD1. The CDR3 is 16 amino acids. V trimming: 5 bases; J trimming: 4 bases; junction bases outside the gene matches: 12. Looked up from germline, CDR1 is SGHTA and CDR2 is FQGNSA. CDR3 sequence reads: CASSPVGAGGVYGYTF. The CDR3 DNA sequence: TGTGCCAGCAGCCCAGTCGGGGCAGGGGGCGTCTATGGCTACACCTTC.

Only a few counts were recorded for this clone. V and J are TRBV5-1 and TRBJ2-7; the match to TRBD1 covers 7 bases. This CDR3 comprises 13 residues. The ends lost 4 bases at V and 1 base at J; junction bases unmatched: 2. Germline-derived CDR1 and CDR2 are SGHRS and YFSETQ. The CDR3 DNA follows: TGCGCCAGCAGCCAGGGACAGTCCTACGAGCAGTACTTC. Its translation: CASSQGQSYEQYF.